The rows below give T cell receptor beta chains drawn from one sample of a study of T-cell memory formation after mild COVID-19. TCRdb used MiXCR to reprocess the 5' RACE reads, holding one entry per CDR3 protein. Counted here are 200,000 to 250,000 distinct CDR3 sequences, 8.5% to 9.5% occurring once; the ten biggest clones make up roughly 21%. Sequencing used PBMCs or a T cell subset sorted from them (not recorded which). These receptors were collected from a man aged 18 to 30 who had mild COVID-19 (a few samples of this study predate the infection). Cell type and time point are not known. CDR3s include the opening cysteine and the closing phenylalanine or tryptophan. A D gene is named only where the DNA matches it firmly. Some rows have no size entry. The others give once, few or many, or a class for an expanded clone.

D	V	size	length	J	DNA	CDR3
NA	TRBV6-6	NA	17	TRBJ2-3	TGTGCCAGCAGTTATTTCGTCTGGACGGTGAGCACAGATACGCAGTATTTT	CASSYFVWTVSTDTQYF
NA	TRBV20-1	few	16	TRBJ2-7	TGCAGTGCTAGAGATGAATCGGGGGGCCGCACCTACGAGCAGTACTTC	CSARDESGGRTYEQYF
TRBD2	TRBV10-3	few	12	TRBJ2-2	TGTGCCATCACCGGGAGGGCCGGGGAGCTGTTTTTT	CAITGRAGELFF
TRBD2	TRBV9	few	15	TRBJ2-3	TGTGCCAGCAGCGTGAGCGGGGGGTTCACAGATACGCAGTATTTT	CASSVSGGFTDTQYF
NA	TRBV20-1	NA	13	TRBJ2-3	TGCAGTGCTAGAAACATTGGTAAAGATACGCAGTATTTT	CSARNIGKDTQYF
TRBD1	TRBV12-3/TRBV12-4	many	15	TRBJ1-1	TGTGCCAGCAGTCCGGGACAGGTCGGGGACACTGAAGCTTTCTTT	CASSPGQVGDTEAFF
TRBD1	TRBV6-1	NA	14	TRBJ2-5	TGTGCCAGCAGGCCCCGACAGGGGCGAGAGACCCAGTACTTC	CASRPRQGRETQYF
NA	TRBV18	NA	13	TRBJ2-7	TGTGCCAGCTCACGGGACACCGACTACGAGCAGTACTTC	CASSRDTDYEQYF
TRBD1	TRBV4-2	NA	15	TRBJ1-2	TGTGCCAGCAGCCGGGGGACAGGGAGGGACTATGGCTACACCTTC	CASSRGTGRDYGYTF
NA	TRBV5-6	many	15	TRBJ2-7	TGTGCCAGCAGCTCCGGGACGGGCGGTATCTACGAGCAGTACTTC	CASSSGTGGIYEQYF
TRBD1	TRBV6-5	many	17	TRBJ1-2	TGTGCCAGCAGTTACTCGTGGGACAGGGGTCTCGGCTATGGCTACACCTTC	CASSYSWDRGLGYGYTF
NA	TRBV28	NA	12	TRBJ2-6	TGTGCCAGCAAGGCTGGGGCCAACGTCCTGACTTTC	CASKAGANVLTF
TRBD2	TRBV7-9	few	15	TRBJ2-5	TGTGCCAGCAGCTTAGGGTCGGGGGGACCAGAGACCCAGTACTTC	CASSLGSGGPETQYF
TRBD2	TRBV11-2	NA	17	TRBJ2-2	TGTGCCAGCAGCTTAGTGGGTAGCGGGGATAACACCGGGGAGCTGTTTTTT	CASSLVGSGDNTGELFF
NA	TRBV11-2	many	13	TRBJ2-5	TGTGCCAGCAGCCCAAACCAACTAGAGACCCAGTACTTC	CASSPNQLETQYF
TRBD1	TRBV12-3/TRBV12-4	NA	14	TRBJ2-7	TGTGCCAGCAGCCCTATCTGGGACAGCTACGAGCAGTACTTC	CASSPIWDSYEQYF
NA	TRBV24-1	NA	13	TRBJ2-5	TGTGCCACCAGCCAAGACTATCAAGAGACCCAGTACTTC	CATSQDYQETQYF
NA	TRBV4-2	few	16	TRBJ2-2	TGTGCCAGCAGTCACTATGGACAGTCGAACACCGGGGAGCTGTTTTTT	CASSHYGQSNTGELFF
TRBD1	TRBV18	few	17	TRBJ2-5	TGTGCCAGCTCACCGATCCCGGGACAGGGCGCGGCAGAGACCCAGTACTTC	CASSPIPGQGAAETQYF
NA	TRBV5-1	NA	15	TRBJ1-1	TGCGCCAGCAGCGGTGTTATCGGGGTGGTCGCTGAAGCTTTCTTT	CASSGVIGVVAEAFF
TRBD1	TRBV5-5	few	19	TRBJ1-5	TGTGCCAGCAGCTTGGGGCCGGGACAGGGGGTATTTAGCAATCAGCCCCAGCATTTT	CASSLGPGQGVFSNQPQHF
TRBD1	TRBV5-1	many	14	TRBJ1-1	TGCGCCAGCGGATCCTCCCAGGGACAGCTCGAAGCTTTCTTT	CASGSSQGQLEAFF
NA	TRBV6-6	few	15	TRBJ1-3	TGTGCCAGCAGACAAGAGGGCTTCTCTGGAAACACCATATATTTT	CASRQEGFSGNTIYF
NA	TRBV7-2	few	14	TRBJ2-7	TGTGCCAGCAGCCCCTGGGCCGGATCCTACGAGCAGTACTTC	CASSPWAGSYEQYF
TRBD1	TRBV29-1	NA	14	TRBJ2-3	TGCAGCGTTTACCGGGGACAGCCAGGGGATACGCAGTATTTT	CSVYRGQPGDTQYF
NA	TRBV7-2	NA	13	TRBJ1-2	TGTGCCAGCAGCTGGACAGTGGGGGATGGCTACACCTTC	CASSWTVGDGYTF